The source of this TCR beta chain is a study of T cells in narcolepsy. Study in general: Healthy controls were enrolled alongside patients with narcolepsy type 1 or type 2.

CDR1 SGHVS and CDR2 FQNEAQ come from the germline V gene. The CDR3 runs to 15 residues. Deletions cut 2 bases from V and 5 bases from J, with 13 bases between. The repertoire was sequenced with immunoSEQ multiplex PCR; TCRdb's copy has only in-frame clones and lacks some. The table shows about 41,000 clones, with about 91% occurring only once. The V call is TRBV7-8, the J call TRBJ1-5; no definite D call. Sequencing input: CD45RA- memory CD4+ T cells from PBMCs. The origin of this receptor is a human donor with narcolepsy. The CDR3 nucleotides read TGTGCCAGCAGCTTAAATACTGGTACCCATCAGCCCCAGCATTTT. Translated: CASSLNTGTHQPQHF.